The rows below give T cell receptor beta chains drawn from one sample of a study of blood T cell repertoires in COVID-19. TCRdb keeps only in-frame clones here, not all; method: immunoSEQ multiplex PCR. The sample contains about 160,000 clones, about nine tenths of which appear only once. Sequencing was carried out using peripheral blood. The receptors were gathered from a woman aged 55 to 70 with active or convalescent COVID-19. CDR3s include the opening cysteine and the closing phenylalanine or tryptophan. Each record gives: CDR3 DNA, CDR3 protein, D gene, V gene, clone size, J gene. D genes are given only for firm matches. The size entry is marked missing in some rows and otherwise reads once, few, many or a size class.

CDR3nt: TGCGCCAGCAGCCCGACCGGGACAGTGAACACTGAAGCTTTCTTT
CDR3aa: CASSPTGTVNTEAFF
d_gene: TRBD1
v_gene: TRBV4-3
abundance: .
j_gene: TRBJ1-1

CDR3nt: TGTGCCAGCTCACCATTACAGGGAATCACCTATAATTCACCCCTCCACTTT
CDR3aa: CASSPLQGITYNSPLHF
d_gene: .
v_gene: TRBV18
abundance: .
j_gene: TRBJ1-6

CDR3nt: TGTGCCATCAGTCTCAACCCAGGCTCTGGAAACACCATATATTTT
CDR3aa: CAISLNPGSGNTIYF
d_gene: .
v_gene: TRBV10-3
abundance: .
j_gene: TRBJ1-3

CDR3nt: TGTGCCAGCTCACCACAACAGGGGGATGGGGAAAAACTGTTTTTT
CDR3aa: CASSPQQGDGEKLFF
d_gene: TRBD1
v_gene: TRBV18
abundance: .
j_gene: TRBJ1-4

CDR3nt: TGCGCCAGCAGCGGTGGGACAGGGGGTTACCAAGAGACCCAGTACTTC
CDR3aa: CASSGGTGGYQETQYF
d_gene: TRBD1
v_gene: TRBV5-1
abundance: .
j_gene: TRBJ2-5

CDR3nt: TGTGCCAGCAGCTTAGGCCTAGCGGGGGGTCAGACCCAGTACTTC
CDR3aa: CASSLGLAGGQTQYF
d_gene: TRBD2
v_gene: TRBV7-2
abundance: few
j_gene: TRBJ2-5

CDR3nt: TGCGCCAGCAGCCCCAGGGGAGAGGGACCAGATACGCAGTATTTT
CDR3aa: CASSPRGEGPDTQYF
d_gene: .
v_gene: TRBV5-1
abundance: .
j_gene: TRBJ2-3

CDR3nt: TGTGCCAGCAGTGAATTGAGCGGGGGGCTCGTGGAGCAGTTCTTC
CDR3aa: CASSELSGGLVEQFF
d_gene: TRBD2
v_gene: TRBV2
abundance: .
j_gene: TRBJ2-1

CDR3nt: TGCGCCAGCAGCCCCACTAGCGGGGTCCCTCTTTTTAACACCGGGGAGCTGTTTTTT
CDR3aa: CASSPTSGVPLFNTGELFF
d_gene: TRBD2
v_gene: TRBV4-3
abundance: .
j_gene: TRBJ2-2

CDR3nt: TGTGCCAGCAGTTACTCATCCGGACAGCTCTACGAGCAGTACTTC
CDR3aa: CASSYSSGQLYEQYF
d_gene: .
v_gene: TRBV6-6
abundance: .
j_gene: TRBJ2-7

CDR3nt: TGTGCCAGCAGTTTGGTACAGGGTGGTCAGCCCCAGCATTTT
CDR3aa: CASSLVQGGQPQHF
d_gene: .
v_gene: TRBV28
abundance: once
j_gene: TRBJ1-5

CDR3nt: TGTGCCAGCAGTCCTCCTCGAGCTTTAGTCGGCTACACCTTC
CDR3aa: CASSPPRALVGYTF
d_gene: .
v_gene: TRBV7-2
abundance: .
j_gene: TRBJ1-2

CDR3nt: TGTGCCAGCACTGTGACAGGAACTAGCACAGATACGCAGTATTTT
CDR3aa: CASTVTGTSTDTQYF
d_gene: .
v_gene: TRBV6-4
abundance: .
j_gene: TRBJ2-3

CDR3nt: TGTGCCAGCAGACTCCAGGGGGCGCCGTCCTATGGCTACACCTTC
CDR3aa: CASRLQGAPSYGYTF
d_gene: TRBD1
v_gene: TRBV5-4
abundance: .
j_gene: TRBJ1-2

CDR3nt: TGTGCCAGCAGTCGGGGGAGTTGGGACACTGAAGCTTTCTTT
CDR3aa: CASSRGSWDTEAFF
d_gene: .
v_gene: TRBV27
abundance: .
j_gene: TRBJ1-1

CDR3nt: TGTGCCAGCAGTTACAATGGGGGCAGGCCCGACGAAGAAGCTTTCTTT
CDR3aa: CASSYNGGRPDEEAFF
d_gene: .
v_gene: TRBV6-6
abundance: .
j_gene: TRBJ1-1

CDR3nt: TGTGCCAGCAGCTCTCGCTCGGAGGTTATTAATTCACCCCTCCACTTT
CDR3aa: CASSSRSEVINSPLHF
d_gene: .
v_gene: TRBV5-5
abundance: .
j_gene: TRBJ1-6

CDR3nt: TGCAGCGTCCGGGACAACATTAATCAGCCCCAGCATTTT
CDR3aa: CSVRDNINQPQHF
d_gene: .
v_gene: TRBV29-1
abundance: once
j_gene: TRBJ1-5

CDR3nt: TGTGCCAGCAGCTTCCCCACAGGGGGGGATTCACCCCTCCACTTT
CDR3aa: CASSFPTGGDSPLHF
d_gene: TRBD1
v_gene: TRBV7-9
abundance: .
j_gene: TRBJ1-6

CDR3nt: TGCGCCAGCAGCCACGGACAGGGTGTGAACACTGAAGCTTTCTTT
CDR3aa: CASSHGQGVNTEAFF
d_gene: TRBD1
v_gene: TRBV4-3
abundance: .
j_gene: TRBJ1-1

CDR3nt: TGTGCCAGCAGCCCTCAAGAGACCCAGTACTTC
CDR3aa: CASSPQETQYF
d_gene: .
v_gene: TRBV7-9
abundance: .
j_gene: TRBJ2-5

CDR3nt: TGTGCCATCAGCCTGACGGGACTTAACTATGGCTACACCTTC
CDR3aa: CAISLTGLNYGYTF
d_gene: .
v_gene: TRBV10-3
abundance: .
j_gene: TRBJ1-2

CDR3nt: TGTGCCAGCAGCCCCCGGACAGGGGTGTCGCTTAGAGCTTTCTTT
CDR3aa: CASSPRTGVSLRAFF
d_gene: TRBD1
v_gene: TRBV7-9
abundance: .
j_gene: TRBJ1-1

CDR3nt: TGTGCCAGCAGTGAGGCTAGTTGGGTAATTGAGACCCAGTACTTC
CDR3aa: CASSEASWVIETQYF
d_gene: .
v_gene: TRBV2
abundance: .
j_gene: TRBJ2-5

CDR3nt: TGTGCCAGTGGGGCAGCCACTGAAGCTTTCTTT
CDR3aa: CASGAATEAFF
d_gene: .
v_gene: TRBV7-8
abundance: .
j_gene: TRBJ1-1

CDR3nt: TGTGCCAGTAGTATAGATCCCCCCGGGGGAAGGGAGACCCAGTACTTC
CDR3aa: CASSIDPPGGRETQYF
d_gene: .
v_gene: TRBV19
abundance: .
j_gene: TRBJ2-5

CDR3nt: TGTGCCAGCAGCTCCACCGGGACAGGGGGCTGGGAGCAGTACTTC
CDR3aa: CASSSTGTGGWEQYF
d_gene: TRBD1
v_gene: TRBV5-4
abundance: .
j_gene: TRBJ2-7

CDR3nt: TGTGCCAGTAGTATTTCATCGGACAGCCCCTACGAGCAGTACTTC
CDR3aa: CASSISSDSPYEQYF
d_gene: .
v_gene: TRBV19
abundance: .
j_gene: TRBJ2-7

CDR3nt: TGTGCCAGTGAGGGCGGGGGGGCGTCAGATACGCAGTATTTT
CDR3aa: CASEGGGASDTQYF
d_gene: TRBD2
v_gene: TRBV19
abundance: .
j_gene: TRBJ2-3

CDR3nt: TGCGCCAGCAGCTTGGTGCCAGGGAACACTGAAGCTTTCTTT
CDR3aa: CASSLVPGNTEAFF
d_gene: .
v_gene: TRBV5-1
abundance: few
j_gene: TRBJ1-1

CDR3nt: TGTGCCAGCAGCTCTGGCTCGTATTTGGCTGAAGCTTTCTTT
CDR3aa: CASSSGSYLAEAFF
d_gene: .
v_gene: TRBV7-2
abundance: .
j_gene: TRBJ1-1

CDR3nt: TGTGCCAGCAGCGAAGGACAGGGCGGTGGGGCCAACGTCCTGACTTTC
CDR3aa: CASSEGQGGGANVLTF
d_gene: TRBD1
v_gene: TRBV2
abundance: .
j_gene: TRBJ2-6

CDR3nt: TGTGCCAGTGGGAGGACAGGGAGCACTGAAGCTTTCTTT
CDR3aa: CASGRTGSTEAFF
d_gene: TRBD1
v_gene: TRBV19
abundance: .
j_gene: TRBJ1-1

CDR3nt: TGTGCCACCAGGGGCGCCTACGAGCAGTACTTC
CDR3aa: CATRGAYEQYF
d_gene: .
v_gene: TRBV12-3/TRBV12-4
abundance: .
j_gene: TRBJ2-7

CDR3nt: TGTGCCAGCAGCAGTTCCTCTGGAAACACCATATATTTT
CDR3aa: CASSSSSGNTIYF
d_gene: .
v_gene: TRBV25-1
abundance: .
j_gene: TRBJ1-3

CDR3nt: TGTGCCAGCTCACCTAACCCACAGGGGGGCTACACCTTC
CDR3aa: CASSPNPQGGYTF
d_gene: TRBD1
v_gene: TRBV18
abundance: .
j_gene: TRBJ1-2

CDR3nt: TGTGCCAGTAACCTGGACAGGGGAGGTGGCTACACCTTC
CDR3aa: CASNLDRGGGYTF
d_gene: TRBD1
v_gene: TRBV19
abundance: .
j_gene: TRBJ1-2

CDR3nt: TGCGCCAGCAGCCAATCAACAAGGGAGGGGAACACTGAAGCTTTCTTT
CDR3aa: CASSQSTREGNTEAFF
d_gene: .
v_gene: TRBV4-3
abundance: .
j_gene: TRBJ1-1

CDR3nt: TGTGCCAGCAGCCTCGGACAGAGCGACACCGGGGAGCTGTTTTTT
CDR3aa: CASSLGQSDTGELFF
d_gene: .
v_gene: TRBV7-2
abundance: .
j_gene: TRBJ2-2

CDR3nt: TGCAGCGTTGTACTAGCGGGGGTTAGCACAGATACGCAGTATTTT
CDR3aa: CSVVLAGVSTDTQYF
d_gene: TRBD2
v_gene: TRBV29-1
abundance: .
j_gene: TRBJ2-3

CDR3nt: TGTGCCGTCGAGGCAGGGACCTACGAGCAGTACTTC
CDR3aa: CAVEAGTYEQYF
d_gene: .
v_gene: TRBV10-3
abundance: once
j_gene: TRBJ2-7

CDR3nt: TGTGCCAGCAGGTTTCTCAGCTCTGGAAACACCATATATTTT
CDR3aa: CASRFLSSGNTIYF
d_gene: .
v_gene: TRBV5-6
abundance: .
j_gene: TRBJ1-3

CDR3nt: TGTGCCAGCCGGGCCGGACAGGGCGGATATTCACCCCTCCACTTT
CDR3aa: CASRAGQGGYSPLHF
d_gene: TRBD1
v_gene: TRBV19
abundance: .
j_gene: TRBJ1-6

CDR3nt: TGCGCCAGCAGCTTGGGTAGCGGCATAAGGGGACGCGGGAACACCATATATTTT
CDR3aa: CASSLGSGIRGRGNTIYF
d_gene: .
v_gene: TRBV5-1
abundance: .
j_gene: TRBJ1-3

CDR3nt: TGTGCCAGCTCACCGAGGGACAGGAGCTCCTATAATTCACCCCTCCACTTT
CDR3aa: CASSPRDRSSYNSPLHF
d_gene: TRBD1
v_gene: TRBV18
abundance: .
j_gene: TRBJ1-6

CDR3nt: TGTGCCAGTAGTCTACAGGGTTATGGCTACACCTTC
CDR3aa: CASSLQGYGYTF
d_gene: .
v_gene: TRBV19
abundance: .
j_gene: TRBJ1-2

CDR3nt: TGCGCCAGCAGCCAAGATACGGCTGGCGGAAAACTGTTTTTT
CDR3aa: CASSQDTAGGKLFF
d_gene: .
v_gene: TRBV4-3
abundance: .
j_gene: TRBJ1-4

CDR3nt: TGTGCCAGCAGCTTAGTTGGAGCGGCGACTGAAGCTTTCTTT
CDR3aa: CASSLVGAATEAFF
d_gene: .
v_gene: TRBV7-8
abundance: .
j_gene: TRBJ1-1

CDR3nt: TGTGCCAGCAGCCTAACACCTAACTATGGCTACACCTTC
CDR3aa: CASSLTPNYGYTF
d_gene: .
v_gene: TRBV14
abundance: .
j_gene: TRBJ1-2

CDR3nt: TGTGCCAGCAGCCTGACAGTCAACACTGAAGCTTTCTTT
CDR3aa: CASSLTVNTEAFF
d_gene: .
v_gene: TRBV5-6
abundance: .
j_gene: TRBJ1-1

CDR3nt: TGCGCCAGCAGCCAACGGACTGTCCCCTACAATGAGCAGTTCTTC
CDR3aa: CASSQRTVPYNEQFF
d_gene: .
v_gene: TRBV4-1
abundance: once
j_gene: TRBJ2-1

CDR3nt: TGTGCCAGCAGGTCCTACCCAACTAATGAAAAACTGTTTTTT
CDR3aa: CASRSYPTNEKLFF
d_gene: .
v_gene: TRBV2
abundance: .
j_gene: TRBJ1-4